Here is one TCR beta chain with its context. This clonotype was counted many times. Its antigen specificity is not known. Base quality data are lacking; no much larger clone is found one base away. TCR cDNA was synthesized by 5'RACE template switching, which introduced a universal primer site and unique molecular identifiers. cDNA synthesis was primed from both the TCR alpha and TCR beta constant segments. Libraries were amplified in two PCR steps, with sample barcodes and sequencing adapters added in the second step. Libraries were sequenced on Illumina HiSeq 2500 (2x100 bp) or NovaSeq (2x150 bp). As for the authors' bioinformatics: Reads were demultiplexed and collapsed into UMI consensus sequences with MIGEC, and V(D)J alignment was performed with MiXCR. Using edgeR on replicate PBMC samples, clonotypes were called vaccine-responding if FDR was below 0.01 and the log2 fold change was above 5 up to day 15. CD4 or CD8 identity was assigned to each bulk clonotype according to whether the clonotype was present at higher abundance in the sequenced CD4 repertoire or the sequenced CD8 repertoire. The raw public reads went through TCRdb reprocessing: fastp at Q25, MiXCR clone calling, in-frame beta chains kept. Rows with one shared CDR3 protein collapse into an entry with the most common genes and DNA. These V and J calls are TCRdb output, not the study's own analysis. The sample profile shows approximately 74,000 distinct CDR3 sequences; around 6.2% of them were found once. The top ten hold under 2.5% of the sample.

What the treatment or condition label conveys for this sample: live attenuated yellow fever vaccine strain. PBMCs were isolated from peripheral blood using a standard Ficoll-Paque protocol. CD4 and CD8 T-cell fractions were isolated with Dynabeads CD4 and CD8 positive selection kits. TriZol was used to extract RNA from bulk PBMCs, from CD4 and CD8 fractions, and from dextramer-positive and dextramer-negative fractions. This record comes from a study of T cells after yellow fever vaccination (dated by TCRdb to about 2019). At the level of the whole study: The SMART-Seq v4 Ultra Low Input RNA kit was used to prepare libraries from fractions with low cell numbers. To follow T-cell clones before and after both primary and booster YFV17D yellow fever vaccination, bulk TCR alpha and beta repertoires underwent longitudinal sequencing. Two healthy male donors, one aged 18 to 29 and one aged 30 to 40 years, made up the cohort. Bulk PBMC replicates and cell subsets were isolated from blood drawn at multiple timepoints before and after both primary and secondary immunization.

Trimming at the junction amounts to 1 base on V and 0 bases on J, and the germline ends lie 10 bases apart. The germline V gene provides CDR1 LGHNA and CDR2 YSLEER. Inclusive of the bounding cysteine and phenylalanine, the CDR3 is 17 residues long. Only the CDR3 region is kept as DNA, spanning 51 bases read in frame from base 1. Here is what the overall study found, with its caveats: A small share of clonotypes was detected in both CD4 and CD8 compartments, with the overlap likely arising from convergent recombination. Because the study included only two donors, the extent to which the findings can be generalized is limited. The secondary T-cell response was weaker than the primary response but faster, peaking on day 5 instead of day 15. After the booster, most clones that had expanded after primary vaccination were detected again (about 97% of CD4 and around nine tenths of CD8), suggesting broad maintenance of memory. FACS-sorted repertoires could contain abundant contaminating clonotypes from the bulk population, so computational filtering was required.

The rearrangement joined TRBV4-3 to TRBJ2-6; no confident D gene assignment can be made. The source was CD4+ T cells sorted from PBMCs, collected around 14 days after the first yellow fever vaccination. This sequence originates from a man aged 18 to 35 who received the YFV17D yellow fever vaccine. The CDR3 amino acid sequence is: CASSQVHGDSGANVLTF. The sequenced DNA is TGCGCCAGCAGCCAAGTACATGGGGACTCTGGGGCCAACGTCCTGACTTTC.